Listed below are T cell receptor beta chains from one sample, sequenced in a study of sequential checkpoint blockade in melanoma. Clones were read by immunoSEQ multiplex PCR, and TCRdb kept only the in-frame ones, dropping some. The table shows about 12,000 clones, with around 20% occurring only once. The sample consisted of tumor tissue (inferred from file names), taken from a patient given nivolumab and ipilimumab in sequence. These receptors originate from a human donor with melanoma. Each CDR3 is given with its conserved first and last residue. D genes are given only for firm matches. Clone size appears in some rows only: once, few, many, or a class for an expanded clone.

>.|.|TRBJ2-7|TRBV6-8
CASSYDYTYEQYF
TGTGCCAGCAGTTATGACTACACCTACGAGCAGTACTTC
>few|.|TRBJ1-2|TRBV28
CASSTWTGNYGYTF
TGTGCCAGCAGTACCTGGACGGGGAACTATGGCTACACCTTC
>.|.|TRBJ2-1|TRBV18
CASSPQGKTGNEQFF
TGTGCCAGCTCACCACAGGGGAAGACGGGTAATGAGCAGTTCTTC
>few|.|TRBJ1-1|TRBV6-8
CASSTTGNTEAFF
TGTGCCAGCAGTACCACAGGGAATACTGAAGCTTTCTTT
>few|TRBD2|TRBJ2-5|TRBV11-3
CASSLEASGRKETQYF
TGTGCCAGCAGCTTAGAGGCTAGCGGGAGGAAGGAGACCCAGTACTTC
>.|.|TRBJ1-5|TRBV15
CATSVGPVGNQPQHF
TGTGCCACCAGCGTAGGGCCGGTGGGCAATCAGCCCCAGCATTTT
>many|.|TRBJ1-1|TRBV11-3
CASSLQFGGTEAFF
TGTGCCAGCAGCTTGCAGTTTGGTGGGACTGAAGCTTTCTTT
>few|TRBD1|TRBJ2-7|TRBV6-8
CASRTDRAEQYF
TGTGCCAGCAGGACGGACAGGGCCGAGCAGTACTTC
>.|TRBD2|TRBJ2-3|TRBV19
CASSIRREGSDTQYF
TGTGCCAGTAGTATAAGGCGGGAGGGTAGCGATACGCAGTATTTT
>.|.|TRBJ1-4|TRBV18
CASSPVEKTATNEKLFF
TGTGCCAGCTCACCAGTCGAGAAAACAGCAACTAATGAAAAACTGTTTTTT
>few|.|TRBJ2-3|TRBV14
CASSSRVRDTQYF
TGTGCCAGCAGCTCACGTGTCCGGGATACGCAGTATTTT
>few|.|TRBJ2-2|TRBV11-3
CASSFRAFSTGELFF
TGTGCCAGCAGCTTCAGGGCTTTTAGCACCGGGGAGCTGTTTTTT
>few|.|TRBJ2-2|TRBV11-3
CASSLNSGGANTGELFF
TGTGCCAGCAGCTTAAATTCAGGCGGGGCGAACACCGGGGAGCTGTTTTTT
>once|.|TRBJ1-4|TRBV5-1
CASSLGGTPYEKLFF
TGCGCCAGCAGCTTGGGTGGGACACCATATGAAAAACTGTTTTTT
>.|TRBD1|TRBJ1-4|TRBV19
CASSPGQRDEKLFF
TGTGCCAGTAGTCCGGGACAGAGAGATGAAAAACTGTTTTTT
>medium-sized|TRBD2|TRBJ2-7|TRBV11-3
CASSFSGGGREQYF
TGTGCCAGCAGCTTCTCGGGGGGAGGAAGAGAGCAGTACTTC
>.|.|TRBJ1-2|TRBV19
CASSPAGTNYGYTF
TGTGCCAGTAGCCCCGCCGGGACTAACTATGGCTACACCTTC
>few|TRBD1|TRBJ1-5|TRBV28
CASSLTDRDNQPQHF
TGTGCCAGCAGTTTAACCGACAGGGACAATCAGCCCCAGCATTTT
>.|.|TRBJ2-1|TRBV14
CASSLRPDGSYNEQFF
TGTGCCAGCAGCCTCCGCCCCGATGGTTCCTACAATGAGCAGTTCTTC
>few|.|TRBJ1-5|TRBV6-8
CASSPGTEFNQPQHF
TGTGCCAGCAGTCCCGGGACCGAGTTCAATCAGCCCCAGCATTTT
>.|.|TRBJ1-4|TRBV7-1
CASSRGPNEKLFF
TGTGCCAGCAGCCGAGGTCCTAATGAAAAACTGTTTTTT
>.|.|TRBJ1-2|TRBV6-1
CAISEGDENYGYTF
TGTGCCATCAGTGAAGGGGATGAGAACTATGGCTACACCTTC
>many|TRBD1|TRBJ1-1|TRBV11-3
CASNSDRGWSEAFF
TGTGCCAGCAATTCCGACAGGGGGTGGTCTGAAGCTTTCTTT
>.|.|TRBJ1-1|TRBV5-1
CATRDRGSGTEAFF
TGCGCCACGAGGGATAGGGGGTCCGGCACTGAAGCTTTCTTT
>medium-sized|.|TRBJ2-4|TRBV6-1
CASSEEHRYPKNIQYF
TGTGCCAGCAGTGAAGAACACCGGTATCCCAAAAACATTCAGTACTTC
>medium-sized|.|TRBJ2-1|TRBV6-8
CASSYGSSVNEQFF
TGTGCCAGCAGTTACGGGTCTAGCGTAAATGAGCAGTTCTTC
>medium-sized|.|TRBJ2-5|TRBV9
CASSVGGGIQETQYF
TGTGCCAGCAGCGTAGGCGGCGGGATCCAAGAGACCCAGTACTTC
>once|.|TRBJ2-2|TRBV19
CASSILGFNTGELFF
TGTGCCAGTAGTATTCTGGGATTTAACACCGGGGAGCTGTTTTTT
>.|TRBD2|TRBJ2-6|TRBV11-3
CASSLRPSGRAGANVLTF
TGTGCCAGCAGCTTAAGGCCTAGCGGGAGGGCTGGGGCCAACGTCCTGACTTTC
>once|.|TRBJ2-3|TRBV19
CASSPTGTYTDTQYF
TGTGCCAGTAGTCCAACCGGGACTTACACAGATACGCAGTATTTT
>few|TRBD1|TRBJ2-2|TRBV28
CASRGTGHSTGELFF
TGTGCCAGCAGGGGGACAGGCCATTCCACCGGGGAGCTGTTTTTT
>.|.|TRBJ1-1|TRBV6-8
CASITGGGLNTEAFF
TGTGCCAGCATCACTGGGGGAGGGCTGAACACTGAAGCTTTCTTT
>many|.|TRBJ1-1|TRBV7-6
CASSLVGPRGGTEAFF
TGTGCCAGCAGCTTAGTAGGCCCACGGGGAGGGACTGAAGCTTTCTTT
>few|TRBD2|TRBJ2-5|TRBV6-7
CASNKKGLNIGTSGERTQYF
TGTGCCAGCAACAAAAAGGGACTGAACATCGGGACTAGCGGGGAGAGGACCCAGTACTTC
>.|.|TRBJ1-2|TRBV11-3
CASSFERVGLYGYTF
TGTGCCAGCAGCTTTGAGAGGGTTGGACTCTATGGCTACACCTTC
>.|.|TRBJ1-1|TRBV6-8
CASSDQHGTEAFF
TGTGCCAGCAGTGACCAACATGGCACTGAAGCTTTCTTT
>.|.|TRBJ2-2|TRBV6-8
CASSYTANFPNTGELFF
TGTGCCAGCAGTTACACCGCAAATTTTCCGAACACCGGGGAGCTGTTTTTT
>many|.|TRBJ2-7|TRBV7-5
CASRAAGGLGANEQYF
TGTGCCAGCAGGGCAGCGGGAGGCCTTGGGGCGAACGAGCAGTACTTC
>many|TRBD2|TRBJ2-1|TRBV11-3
CASSQGPGLADNEQFF
TGTGCCAGCAGCCAAGGGCCTGGACTAGCGGACAATGAGCAGTTCTTC
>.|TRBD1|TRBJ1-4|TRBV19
CASSIRTGLNEKLFF
TGTGCCAGTAGTATACGGACAGGGCTTAATGAAAAACTGTTTTTT
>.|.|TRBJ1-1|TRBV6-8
CAINPGSVSTEAFF
TGTGCCATCAACCCAGGGTCGGTGAGCACTGAAGCTTTCTTT
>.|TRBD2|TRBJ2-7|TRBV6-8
CASSLEARLAHEQYF
TGTGCCAGCAGTTTGGAGGCCCGACTAGCCCACGAGCAGTACTTC
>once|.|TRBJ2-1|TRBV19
CASRAVSNEQFF
TGTGCCAGTAGGGCAGTTAGCAATGAGCAGTTCTTC
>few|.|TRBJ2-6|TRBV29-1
CSVGGGWPGANVLTF
TGCAGCGTTGGTGGGGGCTGGCCTGGGGCCAACGTCCTGACTTTC
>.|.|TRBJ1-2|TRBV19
CASTFTGLGYGYTF
TGTGCCAGTACGTTTACAGGGCTGGGCTATGGCTACACCTTC
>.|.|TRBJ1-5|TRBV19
CASNGRGNQPQHF
TGTGCCAGTAACGGGCGGGGCAATCAGCCCCAGCATTTT
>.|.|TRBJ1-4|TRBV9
CASSVGPNEKLFF
TGTGCCAGCAGTGTTGGGCCTAATGAAAAACTGTTTTTT
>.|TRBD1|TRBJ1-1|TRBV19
CASRVTGANTEAFF
TGTGCCAGTAGGGTTACAGGGGCTAACACTGAAGCTTTCTTT
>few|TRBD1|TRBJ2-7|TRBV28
CASSWGTGEYEQYF
TGTGCCAGCAGTTGGGGGACAGGGGAATACGAGCAGTACTTC
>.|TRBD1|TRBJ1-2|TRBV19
CASSIWDRLTYGYTF
TGTGCCAGTAGTATATGGGACAGGCTCACCTATGGCTACACCTTC
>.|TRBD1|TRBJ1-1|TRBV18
CASSPQGLNTEAFF
TGTGCCAGCTCCCCACAGGGGCTGAACACTGAAGCTTTCTTT
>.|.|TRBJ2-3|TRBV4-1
CASSQEVGRSSTDTQYF
TGCGCCAGCAGCCAAGAAGTGGGACGGTCTAGCACAGATACGCAGTATTTT
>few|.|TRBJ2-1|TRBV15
CATSRDSAREEQFF
TGTGCCACCAGCAGAGATTCCGCTAGGGAGGAGCAGTTCTTC
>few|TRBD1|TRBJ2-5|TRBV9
CASSSRFGQGETQYF
TGTGCCAGCAGCTCGCGCTTCGGACAGGGGGAGACCCAGTACTTC
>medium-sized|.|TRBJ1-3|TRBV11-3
CASSPPGQEGNTIYF
TGTGCCAGCAGCCCACCCGGGCAGGAGGGAAACACCATATATTTT
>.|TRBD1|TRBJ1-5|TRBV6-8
CASRQGFSNQPQHF
TGTGCCAGCAGACAGGGGTTTAGCAATCAGCCCCAGCATTTT
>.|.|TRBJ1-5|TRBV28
CASTGQGYSNQPQHF
TGTGCCAGCACGGGCCAGGGGTATAGCAATCAGCCCCAGCATTTT
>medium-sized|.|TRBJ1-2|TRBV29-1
CSVEGGDDYGYTF
TGCAGCGTTGAAGGGGGGGATGACTATGGCTACACCTTC
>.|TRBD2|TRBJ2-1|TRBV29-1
CSVEDVASGGLEQFF
TGCAGCGTTGAAGATGTGGCTAGCGGGGGGTTGGAGCAGTTCTTC
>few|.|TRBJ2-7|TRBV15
CAKRPSRGPGKTYEQYF
TGTGCGAAACGCCCGTCGCGGGGACCCGGGAAGACCTACGAGCAGTACTTC